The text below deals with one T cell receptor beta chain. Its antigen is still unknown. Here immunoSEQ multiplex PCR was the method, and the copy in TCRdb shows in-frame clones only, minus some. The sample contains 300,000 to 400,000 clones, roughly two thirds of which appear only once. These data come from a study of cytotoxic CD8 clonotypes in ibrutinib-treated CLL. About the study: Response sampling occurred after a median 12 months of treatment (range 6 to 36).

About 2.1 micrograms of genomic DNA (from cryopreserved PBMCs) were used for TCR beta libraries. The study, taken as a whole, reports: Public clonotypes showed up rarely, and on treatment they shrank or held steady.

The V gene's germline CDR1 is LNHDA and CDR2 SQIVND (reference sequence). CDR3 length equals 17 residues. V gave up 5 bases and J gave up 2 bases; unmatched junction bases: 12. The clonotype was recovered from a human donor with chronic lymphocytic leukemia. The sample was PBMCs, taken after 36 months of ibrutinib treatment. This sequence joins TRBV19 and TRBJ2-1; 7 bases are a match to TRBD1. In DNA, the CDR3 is TGTGCCAGTAGTGGTTATGCGACAGGGACAACCTACAATGAGCAGTTCTTC. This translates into CASSGYATGTTYNEQFF.